The text below deals with one TCR beta chain. This sample stems from a study of blood T cell repertoires in COVID-19. For the study at large: PBMCs, B-cell-depleted T cells, or T cells were the source of the cDNA or gDNA that made up the material.

This CDR3 has 13 residues. Per the germline V gene, CDR1 is SGHAT and CDR2 is FQNNGV. V lost 0 bases to trimming and J lost 13 bases, with 15 bases between them. Some clones are missing from TCRdb's copy, which holds only in-frame ones; the method was immunoSEQ multiplex PCR. This sample has fewer than 250,000 clones, with roughly 80% found just once. The chain employs TRBV11-2 and TRBJ1-2; D unresolved. The sample consisted of peripheral blood. This sequence originates from a man aged 55 to 70 with acute or convalescent COVID-19. Written as DNA, the CDR3 is TGTGCCAGCAGCTTAGATACCCACGAGGTTACCACCTTC. It yields the protein CASSLDTHEVTTF.